This T cell receptor beta chain came from a study of T cell responses to AZD1222 COVID-19 vaccine. About this clone: Its specificity is not known.

Some clones are missing from TCRdb's copy, which holds only in-frame ones; the method was immunoSEQ multiplex PCR. The sample contains tens of thousands of clones, under 90% of which appear only once. Overall study results and limits: Across spike, vaccine-associated CD4 TCRs were found, dominant at 160-218 and 743-854.

Germline V gene lookup returns CDR1 SGDLS and CDR2 YYNGEE. The V end lost 3 bases, the J end lost 0 bases, and 6 bases lay between the germline ends. The length of the CDR3 is 13 residues. The sequences come from peripheral blood, collected on day 0 of AZD1222 vaccination. This receptor was identified in an adult in good health. This chain links TRBV9 with TRBJ1-1; D gene unclear. The CDR3 reads CASSELVNTEAFF. The CDR3 region has the DNA TGTGCCAGCAGCGAACTGGTGAACACTGAAGCTTTCTTT.